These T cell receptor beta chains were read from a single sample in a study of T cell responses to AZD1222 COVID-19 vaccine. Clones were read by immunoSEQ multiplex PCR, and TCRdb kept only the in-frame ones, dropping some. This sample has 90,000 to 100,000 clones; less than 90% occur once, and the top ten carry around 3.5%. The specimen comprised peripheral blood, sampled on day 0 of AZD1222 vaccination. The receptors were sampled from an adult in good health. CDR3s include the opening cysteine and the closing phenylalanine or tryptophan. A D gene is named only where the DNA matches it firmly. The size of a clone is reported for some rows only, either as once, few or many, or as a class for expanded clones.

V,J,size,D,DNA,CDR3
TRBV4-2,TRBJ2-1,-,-,TGTGCCAGCAGCCAAAGTCCTATGAATGAGCAGTTCTTC,CASSQSPMNEQFF
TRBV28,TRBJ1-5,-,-,TGTGCCAGCAGTTTTGGGGACACACACAATCAGCCCCAGCATTTT,CASSFGDTHNQPQHF
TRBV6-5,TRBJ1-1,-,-,TGTGCCAGTTGCAGGTTCGTTGACACTGAAGCTTTCTTT,CASCRFVDTEAFF
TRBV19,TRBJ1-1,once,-,TGTGCCTCCCAAGAGGGGCGGAGGACTGAAGCTTTCTTT,CASQEGRRTEAFF
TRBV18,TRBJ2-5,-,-,TGTGCCAGCTCACCAGGGCAGGGGGAGACCCAGTACTTC,CASSPGQGETQYF
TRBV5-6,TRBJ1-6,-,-,TGTGCCAGCAGCTTGGGGGCCCTAGATAATTCACCCCTCCACTTT,CASSLGALDNSPLHF
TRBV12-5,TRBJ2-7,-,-,TGTGCTAGTGCCCCCGTTTGGCAGGGGATCGGCGAGCAGTACTTC,CASAPVWQGIGEQYF
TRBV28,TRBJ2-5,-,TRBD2,TGTGCCAGCAGTCACGGGGGGGAATTGGGTGAGACCCAGTACTTC,CASSHGGELGETQYF
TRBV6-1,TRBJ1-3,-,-,TGTGCCAGCAGTGAAGGAGGGACTCTGGGAGCTGGAAACACCATATATTTT,CASSEGGTLGAGNTIYF
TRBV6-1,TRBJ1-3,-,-,TGTGCCAGCAGTGAAAAGGGAGAGGGAAACACCATATATTTT,CASSEKGEGNTIYF
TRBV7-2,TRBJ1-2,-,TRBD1,TGTGCCAGCAGCTCCCCGACAGGGGGCGCTAACTATGGCTACACCTTC,CASSSPTGGANYGYTF
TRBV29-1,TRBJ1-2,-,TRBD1,TGCAGCGTCTTCCCCGCTTCGGGACAGAGGATTCACGGCTACACCTTC,CSVFPASGQRIHGYTF
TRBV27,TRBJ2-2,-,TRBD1,TGTGCCAGCAGCCCTTACAGGGGGCGCTACACCGGGGAGCTGTTTTTT,CASSPYRGRYTGELFF
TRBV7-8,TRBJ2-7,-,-,TGTGCCAGCAGCTCCAGTGGGAGCTACGAGCAGTACTTC,CASSSSGSYEQYF
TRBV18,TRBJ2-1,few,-,TGTGCCAGCCGTTGGGGGACTTACAATGAGCAGTTCTTC,CASRWGTYNEQFF
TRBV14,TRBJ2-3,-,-,TGTGCCAGCAGCCAAGTGACAGGCGGGCTCACAGATACGCAGTATTTT,CASSQVTGGLTDTQYF
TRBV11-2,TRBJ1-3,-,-,TGTGCCAGCAGCTTACCCCCGATGGGGTCCGGAAACACCATATATTTT,CASSLPPMGSGNTIYF
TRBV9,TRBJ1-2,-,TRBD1,TGTGCCAGCAGCGTAGCTTATGGGACAGGTCTTTATGGCTACACCTTC,CASSVAYGTGLYGYTF
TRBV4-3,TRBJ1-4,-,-,TGCGCCAGCAGCCAAGATTCTGCAGGGGTCAAGGCAACTAATGAAAAACTGTTTTTT,CASSQDSAGVKATNEKLFF
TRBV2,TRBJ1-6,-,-,TGTGCCAGCAGGACAGATTATAATTCACCCCTCCACTTT,CASRTDYNSPLHF
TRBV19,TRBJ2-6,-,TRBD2,TGTGCCAGTAGCAACGGGGGGGCGGTTTCTGGGGCCAACGTCCTGACTTTC,CASSNGGAVSGANVLTF
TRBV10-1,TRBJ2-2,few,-,TGCGCCAGCACCCAGTCGAGGGATTACACCGGGGAGCTGTTTTTT,CASTQSRDYTGELFF
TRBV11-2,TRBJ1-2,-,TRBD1,TGTGCCAGCAGCCTGGACAGGGACTATGGCTACACCTTC,CASSLDRDYGYTF
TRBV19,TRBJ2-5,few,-,TGTGCCACGCGGCAGGCGGGAGAGACCCAGTACTTC,CATRQAGETQYF
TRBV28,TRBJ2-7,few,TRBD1,TGTGCCAGCAGCGTCGACAGGGGGCGCGAGCAGTACTTC,CASSVDRGREQYF
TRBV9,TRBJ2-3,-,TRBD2,TGTGCCAGCAGCACAATTAGCGGGGGGGGCACAGATACGCAGTATTTT,CASSTISGGGTDTQYF
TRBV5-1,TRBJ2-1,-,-,TGCGCCAGCAGCTTGATCCCCGGGACGGATGAGCAGTTCTTC,CASSLIPGTDEQFF
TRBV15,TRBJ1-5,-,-,TGTGCCACCAGCAGAGTGGAGGGAAGTTATCAGCCCCAGCATTTT,CATSRVEGSYQPQHF
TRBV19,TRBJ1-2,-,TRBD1,TGTGCCAGTAACCCCGGGACAGGGATAGGTTACACCTTC,CASNPGTGIGYTF
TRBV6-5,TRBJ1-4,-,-,TGTGCCAGCAGTTACTCGCCATTTTCCGGGAATGAAAAACTGTTTTTT,CASSYSPFSGNEKLFF
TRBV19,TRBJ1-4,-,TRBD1,TGTGCCAGTAGAGACAGGGGGCAACATAATGAAAAACTGTTTTTT,CASRDRGQHNEKLFF
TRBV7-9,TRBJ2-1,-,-,TGTGCCAGCAGCCCCAGGCACAACAATGAGCAGTTCTTC,CASSPRHNNEQFF
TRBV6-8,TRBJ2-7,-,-,TGTGCCAGCGCCAGCAAGACGGAAGCTTCCTACGAGCAGTACTTC,CASASKTEASYEQYF
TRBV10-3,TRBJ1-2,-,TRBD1,TGTGCCGTCAGTCCGGGACAGGAGCGATATGGCTACACCTTC,CAVSPGQERYGYTF
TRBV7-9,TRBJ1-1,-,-,TGTGCCAGCACTTGGGGGGCCTCTGAAGCTTTCTTT,CASTWGASEAFF
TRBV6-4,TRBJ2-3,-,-,TGTGCCAGCAGTGACTCTGATAAGGCTTCAGATACGCAGTATTTT,CASSDSDKASDTQYF
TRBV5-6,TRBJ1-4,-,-,TGTGCCGTGAACAGGCGGGGTGAGGAAAAACTGTTTTTT,CAVNRRGEEKLFF
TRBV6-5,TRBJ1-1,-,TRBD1,TGTGCCAGCAGCCCACAGGGGCTGGGGACTGAAGCTTTCTTT,CASSPQGLGTEAFF
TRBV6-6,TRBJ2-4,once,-,TGTGCCAGCAGTGCCCAAGGACAGTCCAAAAACATTCAGTACTTC,CASSAQGQSKNIQYF
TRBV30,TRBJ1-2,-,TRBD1,TGTGCCTGGAGTGTAACAGGGGACTATGGCTACACCTTC,CAWSVTGDYGYTF
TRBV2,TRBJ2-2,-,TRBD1,TGTGCCAGCAGTCCGGACAGGGAAAACACCGGGGAGCTGTTTTTT,CASSPDRENTGELFF
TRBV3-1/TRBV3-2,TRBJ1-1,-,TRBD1,TGTGCCAGCAGCCTAACAGGGGACACTGAAGCTTTCTTT,CASSLTGDTEAFF
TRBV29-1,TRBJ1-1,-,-,TGCTTCGTACAGTTGAACACTGAAGCTTTCTTT,CFVQLNTEAFF
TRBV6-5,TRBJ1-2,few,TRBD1,TGTGCCAGCAAGGTCCCAGGGGGCGATGGCTACACCTTC,CASKVPGGDGYTF
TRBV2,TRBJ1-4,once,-,TGTGCCAGCGGATTACAGCCGAACGGCGAAAAACTGTTTTTT,CASGLQPNGEKLFF
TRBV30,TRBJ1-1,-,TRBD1,TGTGCCTGGAGTTGGGGGACAGGGGGAAGCACTGAAGCTTTCTTT,CAWSWGTGGSTEAFF